The clone carrying this T cell receptor (beta chain) was seen many times. These data are taken from a study of identical twins. TCRdb recomputed calls from the 5' RACE reads with MiXCR, one row per CDR3 protein. The repertoire holds about 570,000 distinct CDR3 sequences, more than 9% seen once, with under 3% in the top ten. V shed 5 bases, J shed 2 bases, and the junction held 8 bases outside the gene matches. The CDR3 is made up of 15 amino acids. In germline, CDR1 is MNHEY, CDR2 SMNVEV (reference sequence). These sequences were also reported in another study, on yellow fever vaccine responses in identical twins.

The sequenced sample was PBMCs. This TCR derives from a woman aged 18-29 years in good health. The V call is TRBV27, the J call TRBJ1-2; 7 positions match TRBD1. The CDR3 sequence is CASSRGTEGNYGYTF. The CDR3 bases are TGTGCCAGCAGTCGGGGGACAGAGGGAAACTATGGCTACACCTTC.